These 27 T cell receptor beta chains originate from one sample sequenced in a study of OX40 agonist ivuxolimab in advanced cancers. Only in-frame clones appear in the TCRdb table, and some are missing; sequencing was by immunoSEQ multiplex PCR. The sample contains roughly 42,000 clones, around 86% of which appear only once. Sequencing was performed on CD4+ or CD8+ T cells sorted from blood, taken in a trial of the OX40 agonist ivuxolimab. These receptors all stem from an adult with an advanced solid tumor such as melanoma, head and neck, liver or kidney cancer.

DNA of the CDR3: TGTGCCAGCAGTTACCCAGAAGAGACCCAGTACTTC. Translated, it gives CASSYPEETQYF. The chain has TRBV6-5 and TRBJ2-5; D is ambiguous. Deletions cut 2 bases from V and 3 bases from J, with 4 bases between. Germline CDR1 and CDR2: MNHEY and SVGAGI. The length of the CDR3 is 12 residues.

The chain uses TRBV5-1 and TRBJ2-5; unclear D gene. The ends were cut back, 2 bases at V and 2 bases at J, with 10 bases in the middle. Germline assignment: CDR1 SGHRS and CDR2 YFSETQ. CDR3 length: 14 residues. CDR3 loop: CASSFWTAQETQYF. CDR3 coding DNA: TGCGCCAGCAGCTTTTGGACGGCTCAAGAGACCCAGTACTTC.

This sequence joins TRBV27 and TRBJ2-5; no clear D. V was shortened by 7 bases and J by 3 bases, with 9 bases between the two germline ends. The CDR3 covers 12 residues. CDR1 is MNHEY and CDR2 is SMNVEV in the germline V gene (reference sequence). The CDR3 region has the DNA TGTGCCAGCATAGGTGTCGAAGAGACCCAGTACTTC. The encoded protein is CASIGVEETQYF.

The chain employs TRBV6-5 and TRBJ1-1; 7 bases line up with TRBD1. The CDR3 extends over 15 amino acids. CDR1 is MNHEY and CDR2 is SVGAGI in the germline V gene. V was pared by 3 bases and J by 1 base, with 5 bases of the junction left unmatched. Here the CDR3 DNA reads TGTGCCAGCAGTTATGCGACAGGGTGGAACACTGAAGCTTTCTTT. Translation: CASSYATGWNTEAFF.

This chain uses TRBV7-6 with TRBJ2-2; TRBD2 is a possible D gene (5 bases). Germline CDR1 and CDR2: SGHVS and FNYEAQ. V was clipped by 1 base and J by 3 bases, with 9 bases between them. This CDR3 has 15 residues. The DNA of the CDR3 is TGTGCCAGCAGCTTAGTCACGGAGGACACCGGGGAGCTGTTTTTT. Residues: CASSLVTEDTGELFF.

V gene TRBV6-6 combines with J gene TRBJ2-7, with D unresolved. The CDR3 loop spans 13 amino acids. The germline CDR1 and CDR2 sequences are MNHNY and SVGAGI (reference sequence). Between the trimmed V and J ends, which lost 4 bases and 2 bases, there was a span of 9 bases. This CDR3 is CASSSYSAYEQYF. DNA of the CDR3: TGTGCCAGCAGTTCGTACTCAGCCTACGAGCAGTACTTC.

The chain joins TRBV7-2 to TRBJ2-1, with 8 nucleotides matching TRBD2. V was pared by 4 bases and J by 5 bases, with 16 bases of the junction left unmatched. Germline lookup yields CDR1 SGHTA and CDR2 FQGNSA. The CDR3 is made up of 18 amino acids. The CDR3 here is CASSSLLRTSPSHNEQFF. CDR3 coding DNA: TGTGCCAGCAGCTCCCTCCTTCGGACTAGCCCGTCCCACAATGAGCAGTTCTTC.

The chain recombines TRBV4-3 with TRBJ2-1, with unresolved D. The CDR3 spans 16 residues. Germline loops: CDR1 LGHNA, CDR2 YSLEER. Trimming cost V 0 bases and J 3 bases, with 12 bases left between them. The chain's CDR3 is CASSQDTLNGYNEQFF. CDR3 nucleotide sequence: TGCGCCAGCAGCCAAGACACCCTTAACGGCTACAATGAGCAGTTCTTC.

The V gene is TRBV11-1, the J gene TRBJ2-1; 8 bases are shared with TRBD1. Germline V lookup: CDR1 SGHAT, CDR2 FQDESV (reference sequence). After removal of 3 bases from V and 3 bases from J, the junction contained 1 base not matched to a gene. This CDR3 is 14 amino acids long. CDR3 sequence reads: CASSLGTGYNEQFF. The CDR3 region has the DNA TGTGCCAGCAGCTTGGGGACAGGCTACAATGAGCAGTTCTTC.

This chain joins TRBV19 and TRBJ2-3; D uncertain. V was clipped by 10 bases and J by 0 bases, with 11 bases between them. This CDR3 has 13 residues. Germline V gene data show CDR1 as LNHDA and CDR2 as SQIVND (reference sequence). The CDR3 region is CATGLTSTDTQYF. Written as DNA, the CDR3 is TGTGCCACGGGCCTTACCAGCACAGATACGCAGTATTTT. The complete variable domain, with remaining parts taken from reference TRBV19 and TRBJ2-3, reads DGGITQSPKYLFRKEGQNVTLSCEQNLNHDAMYWYRQDPGQGLRLIYYSQIVNDFQKGDIAEGYSVSREKKESFPLTVTSAQKNPTAFYLCATGLTSTDTQYFGPGTRLTVL.

The chain combines TRBV2 with TRBJ2-5; tentatively, D is TRBD1 (6 bases). V lost 4 bases to trimming and J lost 2 bases, with 14 bases between them. Per germline, CDR1 SNHLY and CDR2 FYNNEI. This CDR3 is 15 amino acids long. CDR3 amino acids: CASSVRGSRQETQYF. The CDR3 DNA reads TGTGCCAGCAGTGTTAGGGGGTCCCGACAAGAGACCCAGTACTTC.

Comments on this clone: This specimen includes other DNA sequences encoding the same CDR3. The rearrangement uses TRBV6-6 and TRBJ1-1; D ambiguous. The CDR3 extends over 11 amino acids. V was clipped by 0 bases and J by 8 bases, with 4 bases between them. CDR1 is MNHNY, CDR2 SVGAGI, per germline (reference sequence). Here the CDR3 reads CASSYSGEAFF. The CDR3 DNA follows: TGTGCCAGCAGTTACTCGGGCGAAGCTTTCTTT.

The J gene is TRBJ2-5, the V gene TRBV7-6; D could derive from TRBD1 or TRBD2 (5 bases each). The CDR3 has 15 residues. CDR1 is SGHVS and CDR2 is FNYEAQ in the germline V gene. V was pared by 0 bases and J by 1 base, with 9 bases between. The CDR3 bases are TGTGCCAGCAGCTTAGCGCAGGGACCCCAAGAGACCCAGTACTTC. This sequence encodes CASSLAQGPQETQYF.

The count of this clone is one. CDR3 sequence (DNA): TGTGCCAGCAGTGTGGTCCAGACCAAAAACATTCAGTACTTC. As protein: CASSVVQTKNIQYF. The V call is TRBV2, the J call TRBJ2-4; no clear D gene. This CDR3 region has 14 residues. Trimming took off 4 bases at V and 2 bases at J, with 9 bases between the two ends. CDR1 is SNHLY and CDR2 is FYNNEI in the germline V gene.

The chain is built from TRBV29-1 and TRBJ2-2, with D unclear. There are 12 residues in the CDR3. Germline CDR1 SQVTM, CDR2 ANQGSEA. V lost 3 bases and J lost 3, with 5 bases in between. The CDR3 DNA is TGCAGCGTTGACTCTTACACCGGGGAGCTGTTTTTT. The encoded protein is CSVDSYTGELFF.

The genes are TRBV7-8 and TRBJ2-7; 11 nucleotides line up with TRBD2. CDR1 SGHVS and CDR2 FQNEAQ come from the germline V gene. J lost 6 bases, V lost 5 bases, and 6 bases had no gene match. The CDR3 spans 14 residues. The CDR3 loop is CASSLSGRALEQYF. In DNA, the CDR3 is TGTGCCAGCAGCCTTAGCGGGAGGGCACTCGAGCAGTACTTC.

This chain uses TRBV12-5 with TRBJ2-3; no clear D gene. Germline V gene lookup returns CDR1 LGHNT and CDR2 FRNRAP. The length of the CDR3 is 11 residues. With 3 bases removed from V and 10 bases from J, the gap between germline ends came to 8 bases. The CDR3 loop reads CASGFDGSQYF. The CDR3 DNA reads as TGTGCTAGTGGTTTTGACGGGTCGCAGTATTTT.

The rearrangement joins TRBV5-4 to TRBJ2-7; the match to TRBD1 covers 12 bases. J gave up 5 bases and V 5 bases, and 8 bases lay outside the gene matches. The length of the CDR3 is 15 residues. In germline, CDR1 is SGHNT, CDR2 YYREEE (reference sequence). Here the CDR3 reads CASRLPGQGANEQYF. DNA for the CDR3: TGTGCCAGCAGACTCCCGGGACAGGGGGCAAACGAGCAGTACTTC. Supplemented by reference TRBV5-4 and TRBJ2-7, the full variable domain reads ETGVTQSPTHLIKTRGQQVTLRCSSQSGHNTVSWYQQALGQGPQFIFQYYREEENGRGNFPPRFSGLQFPNYSSELNVNALELDDSALYLCASRLPGQGANEQYFGPGTRLTVT.

This rearrangement joins TRBV27 to TRBJ2-1; D possibly corresponds to TRBD2 (6 bases). Germline V gene lookup returns CDR1 MNHEY and CDR2 SMNVEV (reference sequence). The V end lost 10 bases, the J end lost 0 bases, and 16 bases lay between the germline ends. This CDR3 is 15 amino acids long. This CDR3 is CATSPEGLSYNEQFF. The CDR3, as DNA: TGTGCCACCTCCCCCGAGGGACTCTCCTACAATGAGCAGTTCTTC.

The chain couples TRBV5-1 to TRBJ1-1; D perhaps matches TRBD1 (5 bases). Germline CDR1 is SGHRS and CDR2 is YFSETQ. Trimming took 3 bases from V and 6 from J, leaving 15 bases between them. The CDR3 is made up of 14 amino acids. The CDR3, as DNA: TGCGCCAGCAGCTGGGACTCGGGGGTTCCTGAAGCTTTCTTT. Translation: CASSWDSGVPEAFF. Based on the CDR3 plus reference TRBV5-1 and TRBJ1-1, the full variable domain is KAGVTQTPRYLIKTRGQQVTLSCSPISGHRSVSWYQQTPGQGLQFLFEYFSETQRNKGNFPGRFSGRQFSNSRSEMNVSTLELGDSALYLCASSWDSGVPEAFFGQGTRLTVV.

The V call is TRBV4-3, the J call TRBJ1-5; no firm D call. The CDR3 loop spans 15 amino acids. V was trimmed by 1 base and J by 2 bases, leaving 9 bases between them. The germline V gene encodes CDR1 LGHNA and CDR2 YSLEER. CDR3 loop: CASSQAYARNQPQHF. DNA for the CDR3: TGCGCCAGCAGCCAAGCTTACGCCCGCAATCAGCCCCAGCATTTT.

V gene TRBV6-5 combines with J gene TRBJ2-3; D possibly corresponds to TRBD1 (5 bases). With 6 bases removed from V and 2 bases from J, the gap between germline ends came to 12 bases. Germline V lookup: CDR1 MNHEY, CDR2 SVGAGI. CDR3 length: 14 amino acids. The CDR3 protein is CASSRDSPTDTQYF. The CDR3 nucleotides read TGTGCCAGCAGCCGAGACAGCCCCACAGATACGCAGTATTTT.

This rearrangement joins TRBV28 to TRBJ1-1; tentative D call: TRBD1 (5 bases). The length of the CDR3 is 16 residues. V shed 5 bases and J shed 3 bases, with 19 bases lying between them. In germline, CDR1 is MDHEN, CDR2 SYDVKM. The DNA for the CDR3 is TGTGCCAGCAGTCCCCGACGCTGGGACGTGGACACTGAAGCTTTCTTT. Its translation: CASSPRRWDVDTEAFF. Complete variable domain (other parts from reference TRBV28 and TRBJ1-1): DVKVTQSSRYLVKRTGEKVFLECVQDMDHENMFWYRQDPGLGLRLIYFSYDVKMKEKGDIPEGYSVSREKKERFSLILESASTNQTSMYLCASSPRRWDVDTEAFFGQGTRLTVV.

This chain joins TRBV19 and TRBJ2-1; D uncertain. Germline V CDR1 and CDR2: LNHDA, SQIVND (reference sequence). Trimming left V 2 bases short and J 3 bases short, with 11 bases between. The CDR3 loop spans 15 amino acids. In nucleotides, the CDR3 is TGTGCCAGTAGTATATCCCGTAGTCTCTACAATGAGCAGTTCTTC. This sequence encodes CASSISRSLYNEQFF.

V gene TRBV6-1 combines with J gene TRBJ1-1; D is perhaps TRBD1 (5 bases). V was trimmed by 3 bases and J by 4 bases, leaving 12 bases between them. The CDR3 covers 14 residues. Germline V CDR1 and CDR2: MNHNS, SASEGT. The chain's CDR3 is CASSDAGQVTEAFF. Written as DNA, the CDR3 is TGTGCCAGCAGTGATGCAGGGCAGGTCACTGAAGCTTTCTTT.

The chain employs TRBV18 and TRBJ2-2, with D tentatively TRBD1 or TRBD2 (5 bases each). CDR1 is KGHSH and CDR2 is LQKENI in the germline V gene. There are 15 residues in the CDR3. V lost 3 bases, J lost 5 bases, and 13 bases lay in between. In nucleotides, the CDR3 is TGTGCCAGCTCACCTCGGGACGACGGAACCGGGGAGCTGTTTTTT. Protein product: CASSPRDDGTGELFF.

This sequence joins TRBV5-6 and TRBJ2-1, with 7 bases aligning to TRBD1. V dropped 4 bases and J dropped 7; count of bases not matched to a gene: 14. The CDR3 totals 16 residues. CDR1 and CDR2 (germline): SGHDT, YYEEEE. CDR3 nucleotide sequence: TGTGCCAGCAGCCCTGACAGGGATGGCTATGGAAATGAGCAGTTCTTC. Residues: CASSPDRDGYGNEQFF.